This TCR beta chain was observed in a study of cytomegalovirus exposure and HLA in healthy donors (dated by TCRdb to the late 2010s). Some background on the complete study: In an earlier analysis of some 550 of the donors, 276 Gb of sequence data and just under 120 million unique TCR beta sequences from about 179 million T cells were reported. An early release that covered some 630 HLA-typed donors contained approximately 300 gigabases of sequencing data and around 85 million unique TCR sequences. The genetic ancestry cluster associated with self-reported Caucasian donors included 70% to 85% of the roughly 360 genotyped donors. The aim of the study was to test whether cataloging public T cell receptors could identify signatures of past pathogen exposure. The T cell repertoires of 550 to 850 subjects were profiled by immunosequencing and related to cytomegalovirus serostatus. In addition to the first cohort of 500 to 850 subjects, a separate validation cohort of 120 different subjects was used. To predict cytomegalovirus infection status, the study brought together high-throughput TCR immunosequencing, statistical association of individual TCRs with disease status, and machine learning. To study patterns of TCR occurrence, a later analysis re-analyzed previously published TCR beta repertoires from around 670 donors and added high-resolution HLA genotyping. Rather than using new phenotypic data, the later analysis identified candidate immune exposures from TCR beta sequences and from how often those sequences occurred across donors. To decide whether each TCR beta V gene segment behaved as functional or pseudogenic, an earlier analysis of fewer than 750 of the donors relied on high-throughput TCR beta sequencing. Alongside the repertoire data, information on donor age, sex, ethnicity and CMV serostatus was compiled. A later genetic analysis took genome-wide SNP genotypes for about three fifths of the 666 donors and used that subset as a discovery cohort. Every discovery cohort repertoire had been produced on one sequencing platform. HLA typing covered class I and class II loci at four-digit resolution. Typing coverage varied by locus: roughly 629-640 donors for A, B, C, DRB1 and DQB1; roughly 510 for DQA1; over 600 for DPA1; 450 to 480 for DPB1. Because of strong linkage in the cohort, 5 or 6 DR-DQ haplotypes were treated as single units for association and clustering. Across 300 to 500 genotyped donors of the cohort, an average of about 240,000 unique TCR beta nucleotide sequences per donor were sequenced, and around 20% of those sequences were non-productive. What the study reported, not specific to this receptor: A later analysis found that TCR association rates varied across HLA loci, with DRB1 alleles showing the most associated TCRs and HLA-C alleles the fewest. Broadly in line with IMGT annotations, most TCR beta V segments showed up in productive rearrangements about 87% or about 30% of the time in an earlier analysis of several hundred of the donors. In vitro tests confirmed that a few of the cytomegalovirus-associated TCR beta chains recognize cytomegalovirus antigens. Because HLA typing was unavailable for some donors at each locus, only the typed subset was used in association tests. According to a later analysis, parvovirus B19, influenza, CMV and Epstein-Barr virus appeared linked to several top co-occurrence clusters. When HLA alleles, especially DR and DQ, strongly co-occurred, TCR associations were difficult to assign to individual alleles. A cluster of highly shared sequence variants was judged likely to be a technical artifact of the sequencing pipeline. Sequencing depth was assumed to be roughly uniform across donors in the presence/absence analyses, though that assumption may not hold. In a later genetic analysis, fewer N-insertions in productive TCRs were reported among donors in an Asian-associated ancestry cluster than the roughly 670-donor mean. In both the original and validation cohorts, the classifier was reported to diagnose cytomegalovirus status with high specificity and sensitivity. CMV serostatus was the only immune exposure information available for the cohort. The cohort was sequenced for TCR beta chains only, and without alpha or paired-chain data the features that could be detected were limited. Most CMV-associated TCR beta chains appeared to be HLA-restricted in a later analysis, and the HLA associations seemed to be driven largely by CMV exposure. In a later analysis, HLA-associated TCR beta chains showed more clonal expansion and lower generation probabilities than non-associated chains that were equally common. In a later analysis, 15,000 to 20,000 TCR beta sequences were associated with specific HLA alleles at a false discovery rate of 0.05. Over 15 rarely observed V segments, including chromosome 9 orphons, were excluded from the earlier analysis of several hundred of the donors because counts were too low. It was suggested by the authors that the approach could potentially be generalized to other disease states and immunological phenotypes. Linkage disequilibrium might explain the correlated functional status among segregating V segments, but an unknown experimental factor could not be excluded. A further reported finding was that TCR beta sequences accurately predicted the HLA-A and HLA-B alleles for most subjects in the first cohort. The 87-base-pair reads could not distinguish some IMGT-functional V segments, including TRBV6-2 and TRBV6-3, so those segments were excluded. Most TCR sequences were seen in very few donors, while some public TCRs were found in many individuals. A total of roughly 160 TCR beta chains were listed by the study as associated with cytomegalovirus. A later genetic analysis associated a missense DCLRE1C variant with V-gene and J-gene trimming of TCR beta chains, and an independent cohort replicated the association.

For this clone: It has no known antigen specificity. One base away there is no much larger clone; base qualities are not given.

The cohort comprised more than 550 healthy bone marrow donors. At the time of sampling, every cohort member was nominally healthy, though immune exposures that went unrecorded were likely present. The donor tested CMV seronegative and was one of the 352 seronegative cohort members. A peripheral blood sample was collected from each donor, and TCR beta sequencing was performed on peripheral blood mononuclear cells. Genomic DNA was extracted from the blood cell samples with the Qiagen DNeasy Blood Extraction Kit. Libraries came from the immunoSEQ multiplex PCR assay. A mixture of 60 forward primers for TCR Vbeta segments and 13 reverse primers for TCR Jbeta segments was used in the multiplex PCR. The CDR3 region of rearranged TCR beta genes was amplified from genomic DNA with a multiplex PCR assay. Amplified TCR beta libraries were sequenced as 87-base-pair reads on the Illumina HiSeq System. For the original study's pipeline: Across the roughly 670 repertoires, a later analysis counted roughly 77 million unique TCR beta chains, 9.5 million to 13 million of which were shared by at least two donors. A nearest-neighbor algorithm error-corrected the raw reads and collapsed the reads into unique sequences, merging closely related sequences to remove PCR and sequencing errors. CDR3 sequences were aligned to IMGT reference sequences to assign V, D and J gene segments. For a sequence to be retained, at least a six-nucleotide match to both a V gene segment and a J gene segment was required. A rearrangement counted as productive if the CDR3 had no stop codons and remained in frame with V and J, and every other rearrangement counted as non-productive. CDR3 was defined by IMGT convention, running from the second conserved V-encoded cysteine to the conserved J-encoded phenylalanine. Sequences without an unambiguous match to a single V gene segment were excluded from the earlier analysis of 587 of the donors. An earlier analysis of 500 to 700 of the donors classified V segments as functional when productive rearrangements were above 56.7% and as segregating when the standard deviation between donors was above 5%. A statistical classification framework was built for diagnosing cytomegalovirus status from the catalog of TCR beta chain sequences. In a later analysis, V and J genes were assigned by comparing TCR nucleotide sequences against IMGT/GENE-DB human TR gene sequences. In a later analysis, CDR3 sequences and most-parsimonious VDJ recombination scenarios were assigned using the TCRdist pipeline. In a later analysis, each TCR beta chain was defined by its CDR3 amino acid sequence together with its V-gene family, and reads lacking a unique V-gene family were excluded. To address suspected cross-contamination and a sequencing artifact, a later analysis removed a few hundred highly shared, low-generation-probability nucleotide sequences. For each public chain, a later analysis derived a clonal expansion index from normalized ranks of inferred template counts within each repertoire. In a later analysis, generation probabilities were computed using a VDJ recombination model fitted to out-of-frame rearrangements, and the results were checked against IGoR. A later analysis scored TCR-TCR, TCR-HLA and TCR-CMV co-occurrence with hypergeometric tests, applying a repertoire-size bias correction to TCR pairs. In a later analysis, false discovery rates were estimated by permuting HLA or CMV assignments 20 times. A later analysis grouped co-occurring TCRs with DBSCAN, adding TCRdist sequence similarity when clustering within HLA-allele-positive subsets. Repertoires with fewer than 30,000 or more than 120,000 public chains were left out of co-occurrence clustering, as were five repertoires with anomalous nucleotide sharing. TCRdb re-hosts the immuneACCESS table, in-frame sequences only. Its copies lack some clones; in the studies checked, an unresolved V gene accounts for under half of them, and the cause for the rest is not known. From that table come the V and J calls and clone size; the DNA was used to work out D and trimming. The sample table holds fewer than 250,000 clones, of which around four fifths were seen once. The ten largest clones take up less than 1.1% of the sample.

The germline V gene yields KGHSY for CDR1 and FQNENV for CDR2. The CDR3 has 14 amino acids, counting the end cysteine and phenylalanine. Left in the record is the CDR3 DNA by itself, 42 bases read in frame from the first base. A distance of 12 bases separates the germline ends of V and J, which lose 4 bases and 2 bases respectively. The chain joins TRBV16 to TRBJ2-7; perhaps TRBD1 is the D gene, with 6 bases matching. This clonotype was obtained from a woman in her thirties or forties in good health and CMV-seronegative. Sequenced material: PBMCs. The CDR3 corresponds to CASSLHRVAYEQYF. The sequenced DNA is TGTGCCAGCAGCCTCCACAGGGTGGCCTACGAGCAGTACTTC.